A selection of T cell receptor beta chains follows, all from one sample in a study of OX40 agonist ivuxolimab in advanced cancers. Libraries were prepared by immunoSEQ multiplex PCR; TCRdb keeps only in-frame clonotypes and omits some of them. The sample carries around 53,000 clones, 70% to 85% recorded once. The sequencing used CD4+ or CD8+ T cells sorted from blood, collected in a trial of the OX40 agonist ivuxolimab. The receptors were sampled from an adult with an advanced solid tumor such as melanoma, head and neck, liver or kidney cancer. CDR3s include the opening cysteine and the closing phenylalanine or tryptophan. A D gene is named only where the DNA matches it firmly. Where a row states a size, it is once, few, many or the class of an expanded clone; other rows omit it.

-	TRBV6-1	TRBJ1-2	TRBD1	CASSEGPQGGLYGYTF	TGTGCCAGCAGTGAGGGGCCCCAGGGGGGCCTTTATGGCTACACCTTC
-	TRBV18	TRBJ1-4	-	CASSPLGWDAQKLFF	TGTGCCAGCTCGCCCTTAGGATGGGACGCCCAAAAACTGTTTTTT
-	TRBV6-1	TRBJ1-2	TRBD1	CAISWTGADGGYTF	TGTGCCATCAGCTGGACAGGGGCCGACGGGGGCTACACCTTC
-	TRBV5-1	TRBJ2-5	-	CASSARTSSGETQYF	TGCGCCAGCAGCGCCCGGACGAGTTCAGGGGAGACCCAGTACTTC
-	TRBV5-6	TRBJ1-1	TRBD1	CASSLAQGAGVTEAFF	TGTGCCAGCAGCTTGGCCCAGGGGGCCGGGGTCACTGAAGCTTTCTTT
-	TRBV28	TRBJ2-2	TRBD2	CASSSLAVNTGELFF	TGTGCCAGCAGTTCACTAGCGGTCAACACCGGGGAGCTGTTTTTT
-	TRBV29-1	TRBJ1-3	-	CSASDISGNTIYF	TGCAGCGCCTCGGACATCTCTGGAAACACCATATATTTT
-	TRBV7-2	TRBJ2-5	-	CASSYQGQETQYF	TGTGCCAGCAGCTACCAGGGCCAAGAGACCCAGTACTTC
-	TRBV11-3	TRBJ1-6	-	CASSATGWISPLHF	TGTGCCAGCAGCGCTACAGGGTGGATTTCACCCCTCCACTTT
-	TRBV18	TRBJ2-1	TRBD2	CASFALSGSFNEQFF	TGTGCCAGCTTCGCCCTTAGCGGGAGTTTCAATGAGCAGTTCTTC
-	TRBV15	TRBJ2-7	-	CATSRDRLRVPHEQYF	TGTGCCACCAGCAGAGATCGTCTCAGGGTGCCCCACGAGCAGTACTTC
-	TRBV7-8	TRBJ1-3	-	CASSSWTGLHEVGNTIYF	TGTGCCAGCAGCTCATGGACCGGGCTTCATGAGGTGGGAAACACCATATATTTT
-	TRBV19	TRBJ2-3	-	CASSDGISTDTQYF	TGTGCCAGTAGTGACGGGATTAGCACAGATACGCAGTATTTT
-	TRBV27	TRBJ2-6	-	CATAYHGDSGANVLTF	TGTGCCACTGCCTACCACGGGGACTCTGGGGCCAACGTCCTGACTTTC
medium-sized	TRBV6-6	TRBJ1-2	TRBD1	CASTPTGDYGYTF	TGTGCCAGCACCCCCACAGGGGACTATGGCTACACCTTC
-	TRBV6-5	TRBJ2-7	TRBD2	CASSSPAATSTYEQYF	TGTGCCAGCAGTTCCCCAGCAGCGACTAGCACCTACGAGCAGTACTTC
-	TRBV5-1	TRBJ2-1	-	CASSPTGPQDAYNEQFF	TGCGCCAGCAGCCCGACCGGGCCACAAGACGCCTACAATGAGCAGTTCTTC
-	TRBV27	TRBJ2-4	-	CASSILQGKNIQYF	TGTGCCAGCAGTATCCTCCAGGGGAAAAACATTCAGTACTTC
few	TRBV19	TRBJ2-1	TRBD2	CASSRLAGSYNEQFF	TGTGCCAGTAGCAGACTAGCGGGGTCCTACAATGAGCAGTTCTTC
-	TRBV29-1	TRBJ2-1	-	CSAPGSYNEQFF	TGCAGCGCCCCGGGCTCCTACAATGAGCAGTTCTTC
-	TRBV5-8	TRBJ2-5	-	CASSFTGTSVLRTQYF	TGTGCCAGCAGCTTTACAGGCACATCTGTACTAAGGACCCAGTACTTC
-	TRBV20-1	TRBJ2-1	TRBD2	CSARPGLAVF	TGCAGTGCTAGGCCGGGACTAGCGGTCTTC
-	TRBV19	TRBJ2-1	TRBD2	CASSGTSGRGNNEQFF	TGTGCCAGTAGTGGGACTAGCGGGAGAGGCAACAATGAGCAGTTCTTC
few	TRBV30	TRBJ1-1	-	CAYASGNTEAFF	TGTGCCTACGCGTCCGGGAACACTGAAGCTTTCTTT
once	TRBV18	TRBJ2-7	-	CASSPGTLEQYF	TGTGCCAGCTCACCGGGCACCCTGGAGCAGTACTTC
-	TRBV11-3	TRBJ2-1	-	CASSLHSTSNEQFF	TGTGCCAGCAGCTTGCATTCGACTAGCAATGAGCAGTTCTTC
-	TRBV11-2	TRBJ2-7	-	CASSLASSSTIYEQYF	TGTGCCAGCAGCTTAGCGTCTTCCAGTACTATCTACGAGCAGTACTTC
-	TRBV28	TRBJ2-1	TRBD2	CASSRTSGPLYNEQFF	TGTGCCAGCAGCCGGACTAGCGGACCTCTTTACAATGAGCAGTTCTTC
-	TRBV5-6	TRBJ2-5	TRBD2	CASSLLAGGETQYF	TGTGCCAGCAGCTTACTAGCGGGAGGGGAGACCCAGTACTTC
-	TRBV5-5	TRBJ2-7	TRBD2	CASTIGLAGEREQYF	TGTGCCAGCACCATCGGACTAGCGGGGGAACGGGAACAGTACTTC
-	TRBV7-9	TRBJ2-1	TRBD1	CASQPGQGFASEQFF	TGTGCCAGCCAGCCAGGACAGGGATTTGCGAGTGAGCAGTTCTTC
once	TRBV6-6	TRBJ1-4	-	CASTAGWGLGVEKLFF	TGTGCCAGCACCGCCGGGTGGGGGCTAGGTGTTGAAAAACTGTTTTTT
-	TRBV19	TRBJ1-4	-	CASSDSTFNEKLFF	TGTGCCAGTAGCGATTCAACTTTTAATGAAAAACTGTTTTTT
few	TRBV5-4	TRBJ1-2	TRBD1	CASSFDRDRVLGYTF	TGTGCCAGCAGCTTTGATCGGGACAGGGTCTTAGGCTACACCTTC
-	TRBV11-2	TRBJ1-6	-	CASSLPGLSPLHF	TGTGCCAGCAGCCTACCGGGGCTTTCACCCCTCCACTTT
-	TRBV18	TRBJ2-1	TRBD2	CASSSVAGSSYNEQFF	TGTGCCAGCTCATCCGTAGCGGGAAGCTCCTACAATGAGCAGTTCTTC
-	TRBV27	TRBJ2-1	-	CASSFPGHSYNEQFF	TGTGCCAGCAGTTTCCCGGGACACTCCTACAATGAGCAGTTCTTC
once	TRBV6-6	TRBJ2-4	-	CASSYTAEEAKNIQYF	TGTGCCAGCAGTTACACGGCGGAGGAAGCCAAAAACATTCAGTACTTC
few	TRBV7-6	TRBJ1-1	-	CASSPVGMNTEAFF	TGTGCCAGCAGTCCAGTAGGGATGAACACTGAAGCTTTCTTT
-	TRBV9	TRBJ1-5	TRBD1	CASSGQGSNQPQHF	TGTGCCAGCAGCGGACAGGGGTCCAATCAGCCCCAGCATTTT
-	TRBV5-6	TRBJ1-1	-	CASSLGYLGGPAFF	TGTGCCAGCAGCTTGGGGTACCTTGGGGGACCCGCTTTCTTT
once	TRBV10-2	TRBJ2-2	-	CASRTVYDGELFF	TGCGCCAGCAGGACGGTATACGACGGGGAGCTGTTTTTT
-	TRBV11-3	TRBJ2-3	-	CASSLDPEGGTQYF	TGTGCCAGCAGCTTAGATCCGGAAGGGGGGACGCAGTATTTT
-	TRBV7-9	TRBJ2-1	TRBD2	CASSLDRSGGRVF	TGTGCCAGCAGCTTAGATCGAAGCGGGGGCCGGGTCTTC
-	TRBV7-2	TRBJ1-5	-	CASSFDVQGRKPQHF	TGTGCCAGCAGCTTCGATGTACAGGGAAGGAAGCCCCAGCATTTT
-	TRBV18	TRBJ1-1	TRBD1	CASSPVSQGALSTEAFF	TGTGCCAGCTCACCAGTCTCCCAGGGGGCGCTGAGCACTGAAGCTTTCTTT
-	TRBV20-1	TRBJ1-2	-	CSASPNYGYTF	TGCAGTGCTAGCCCTAACTATGGCTACACCTTC
-	TRBV30	TRBJ1-3	-	CAWSGGYTIYF	TGTGCCTGGAGTGGGGGCTACACCATATATTTT
few	TRBV18	TRBJ2-7	-	CASSVSAGSSYEQYF	TGTGCCAGCTCAGTTTCGGCAGGGAGTTCCTACGAGCAGTACTTC
-	TRBV5-6	TRBJ1-2	-	CASSLASGSNYGYTF	TGTGCCAGCAGCTTGGCCTCAGGTAGTAACTATGGCTACACCTTC
-	TRBV10-3	TRBJ2-7	-	CAISAKPGPPSYEQYF	TGTGCCATCAGCGCGAAACCGGGCCCACCCTCCTACGAGCAGTACTTC
-	TRBV6-1	TRBJ1-1	TRBD1	CASKTRGTDTEAFF	TGTGCCAGCAAAACACGCGGGACAGACACTGAAGCTTTCTTT